This T cell receptor beta chain was sequenced during a study of blood T cells in healthy people across ages. Study-level results: Age showed a roughly linear inverse relationship with TCR beta diversity per million T cells.

Combining a sample-barcoded 5' primer with a J-beta primer mix, a second PCR ran for about 6 to 11 cycles. Using its own MiXCR run on the 5' RACE reads, TCRdb lists one record per CDR3 protein. This sample carries some 760,000 distinct CDR3 sequences, 25% of them seen once, and the ten largest clones take 3.7%. This clonotype was detected only a few times. The target antigen is unknown. Per-sample PBMC isolation yielded at least 7 million cells. V gave up 1 base and J gave up 10 bases; unmatched junction bases: 3. The CDR3 is made up of 14 amino acids. Germline CDR1 SGHTA, CDR2 FQGNSA. These records were also assigned to another study, of T cells of mothers and their children. Per that paper: All donors were healthy and Caucasian; they were a few mothers and their six children. Unrelated pairs and related pairs have their TCR recombination output shaped similarly by thymic selection.

Sample: blood. The chain links TRBV7-2 to TRBJ1-4; 10 bases fit TRBD1. The origin of this receptor is a boy aged 10-17 years in good health. The CDR3 here is CASSLGQGAGKLFF. CDR3 nucleotide sequence: TGTGCCAGCAGCTTAGGACAGGGGGCGGGAAAACTGTTTTTT. Using reference TRBV7-2 and TRBJ1-4 for the parts outside the CDR3, the full variable domain is GAGVSQSPSNKVTEKGKDVELRCDPISGHTALYWYRQSLGQGLEFLIYFQGNSAPDKSGLPSDRFSAERTGGSVSTLTIQRTQQEDSAVYLCASSLGQGAGKLFFGSGTQLSVL.